This is a list of T cell receptor beta chains from one sample in a study of regulatory T cells in long-lasting Graves disease. Each CDR3 protein gets one entry after TCRdb re-called the multiplex PCR reads with MiXCR. The sample includes 200,000 to 250,000 distinct CDR3 sequences, around 19% of them seen just once. These data were likewise used in another study, on T cells in Graves' hyperthyroidism and ophthalmopathy.

This material consisted of peripheral blood mononuclear cells (PBMCs), taken at new diagnosis, from a patient treated with antithyroid drugs. These receptors were collected from a woman aged 30 to 39 with Graves disease. The CDR3 runs from the conserved cysteine through the conserved F or W. The D gene is left open where the match is weak. Clone sizes are given selectively: once, few, many, or a class where the clone is expanded.

clone_size d_call j_call v_call cdr3_aa cdr3_nt
many TRBD1 TRBJ2-3 TRBV28 CASRLTGQGWTDTQYF TGTGCCAGCAGGCTCACGGGACAGGGGTGGACAGATACGCAGTATTTT
many TRBD2 TRBJ2-2 TRBV29-1 CSGRLAGGPNTGELFF TGCAGCGGTAGACTAGCGGGAGGGCCGAACACCGGGGAGCTGTTTTTT
many TRBD2 TRBJ2-7 TRBV27 CASSRAGTSLSYEQYF TGTGCCAGCAGTCGGGCCGGGACTAGCCTCTCCTACGAGCAGTACTTC
once TRBD2 TRBJ2-1 TRBV7-9 CASSLRPAGGPGYNEQFF TGTGCCAGCAGCCTTCGACCAGCGGGAGGGCCGGGATACAATGAGCAGTTCTTC
NA NA TRBJ1-2 TRBV19 CASKGNWGYTF TGTGCCAGTAAGGGGAACTGGGGCTACACCTTC
many NA TRBJ1-1 TRBV6-5 CASSYARVGTEAFF TGTGCCAGCAGTTACGCCAGGGTCGGAACTGAAGCTTTCTTT
many TRBD1 TRBJ2-1 TRBV11-2 CASRRPGQKYNEQFF TGTGCCAGCAGACGTCCGGGACAGAAATACAATGAGCAGTTCTTC
NA NA TRBJ2-3 TRBV2 CASSGERSGTDTQYF TGTGCCAGCAGTGGGGAGCGTAGCGGCACAGATACGCAGTATTTT
few NA TRBJ1-2 TRBV2 CASSRDKVLYGYTF TGTGCCAGCAGCCGGGACAAAGTTCTTTATGGCTACACCTTC
many NA TRBJ1-5 TRBV2 CASSDGRDSNQPQHF TGTGCCAGCAGTGATGGCCGGGATAGCAATCAGCCCCAGCATTTT
NA TRBD1 TRBJ2-2 TRBV29-1 CSVGQGVSGELFF TGCAGCGTCGGACAGGGCGTCTCCGGGGAGCTGTTTTTT
many NA TRBJ2-7 TRBV10-1 CASSEGSSYEQYF TGCGCCAGCAGTGAGGGGAGCTCCTACGAGCAGTACTTC
many TRBD1 TRBJ1-1 TRBV28 CASRITGGSTEAFF TGTGCCAGCAGAATTACAGGGGGGAGCACTGAAGCTTTCTTT
many NA TRBJ1-5 TRBV27 CASSLGRHQPQHF TGTGCCAGCAGTTTAGGGCGTCATCAGCCCCAGCATTTT
many TRBD1 TRBJ2-7 TRBV19 CASSTYRGVYEQYF TGTGCCAGTAGTACCTACAGGGGCGTTTACGAGCAGTACTTC
many TRBD1 TRBJ1-1 TRBV29-1 CSVDILPGQGGDTEAFF TGCAGCGTTGACATTTTGCCGGGACAGGGGGGGGACACTGAAGCTTTCTTT
many NA TRBJ1-1 TRBV5-1 CASSREGFAEAFF TGCGCCAGCAGCAGGGAAGGGTTCGCTGAAGCTTTCTTT
many NA TRBJ2-1 TRBV24-1 CATSDLGGPHRSEQFF TGTGCCACCAGTGATTTGGGGGGGCCACATAGAAGTGAGCAGTTCTTC
NA NA TRBJ2-2 TRBV28 CASSSPNTGELFF TGTGCCAGCAGTTCCCCGAACACCGGGGAGCTGTTTTTT
many TRBD1 TRBJ1-1 TRBV28 CASSPGGGYTEAFF TGTGCCAGCAGCCCAGGGGGCGGGTACACTGAAGCTTTCTTT
many NA TRBJ1-5 TRBV2 CASRWDGTASNQPQHF TGTGCCAGCAGGTGGGATGGGACGGCTAGCAATCAGCCCCAGCATTTT
many NA TRBJ1-1 TRBV11-2 CASSFNRAMNTEAFF TGTGCCAGCAGCTTCAACAGGGCCATGAACACTGAAGCTTTCTTT
many NA TRBJ1-6 TRBV7-9 CAIQGSENSPLHF TGTGCCATCCAGGGAAGTGAGAATTCACCCCTCCACTTT